This T cell receptor beta chain originates from a study of cytomegalovirus exposure and HLA in healthy donors. Overall study context: In a later analysis, the roughly 110 validation repertoires were reported to have used the same platform as the 600 to 800 first-cohort repertoires. Study findings and constraints: The majority of TCR sequences were rare, yet some public TCRs appeared in many donors.

Only in-frame clones appear in the TCRdb table, and some are missing; sequencing was by immunoSEQ multiplex PCR. The repertoire holds 92,000 or so clones, with 95% to 98% as singletons. This clone came up once. Its target is not known. Germline CDR1 and CDR2: MNHNS and SASEGT. The ends lost 4 bases at V and 6 bases at J; junction bases unmatched: 5. There are 14 residues in the CDR3. The chain recombines TRBV6-1 with TRBJ2-2; 7 bases are shared with TRBD1. Sequencing input: PBMCs. The sequence was collected from a man aged 18 to 29 in good health and CMV-seronegative. The CDR3 reads CASSVQGLSGELFF. The CDR3 DNA reads TGTGCCAGCAGTGTACAGGGGTTGTCCGGGGAGCTGTTTTTT.